This T cell receptor beta chain was recovered during a study of neurological immune-mediated disorders. Regarding the study as a whole: HTLV-1-associated myelopathy had the most TCR clonal expansion, whereas multiple sclerosis had the least (lower than in healthy controls).

The cDNA came from 5'RACE with 10-nucleotide random UMIs. TCRdb re-derived calls from the 5' RACE reads in MiXCR, one entry per CDR3 protein. The sample has 75,000 to 85,000 distinct CDR3 sequences, 17% seen once. Germline CDR1 and CDR2: MNHNS and SASEGT. This CDR3 is 19 amino acids long. The V and J ends lost 1 base and 0 bases respectively, with 18 bases between them. Where libraries were unsorted, they were derived from 2 million PBMCs stored at -80 degrees C. The table lists this clonotype with many counts. Its target is not known. V usage is TRBV6-1 and J usage is TRBJ2-2; TRBD1 or TRBD2 may be the D gene (6 bases each). Sequencing was carried out using PBMCs. This TCR was recovered from a woman in her thirties or forties in good health. The CDR3 reads CASSEGRGAIPSNTGELFF. CDR3 DNA sequence: TGTGCCAGCAGTGAAGGTAGGGGGGCGATACCCTCGAACACCGGGGAGCTGTTTTTT.